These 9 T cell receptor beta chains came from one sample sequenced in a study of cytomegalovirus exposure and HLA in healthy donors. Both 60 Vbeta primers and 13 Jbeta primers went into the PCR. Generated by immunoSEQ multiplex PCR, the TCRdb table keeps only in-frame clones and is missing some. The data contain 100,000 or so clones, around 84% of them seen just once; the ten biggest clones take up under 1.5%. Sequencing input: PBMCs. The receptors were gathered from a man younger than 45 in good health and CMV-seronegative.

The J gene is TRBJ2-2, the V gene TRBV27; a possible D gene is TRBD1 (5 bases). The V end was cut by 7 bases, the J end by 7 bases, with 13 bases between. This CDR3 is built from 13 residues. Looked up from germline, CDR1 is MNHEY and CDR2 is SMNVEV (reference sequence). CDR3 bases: TGTGCCAGCACCAGTCAGGGAATCGGGGAGCTGTTTTTT. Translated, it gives CASTSQGIGELFF.

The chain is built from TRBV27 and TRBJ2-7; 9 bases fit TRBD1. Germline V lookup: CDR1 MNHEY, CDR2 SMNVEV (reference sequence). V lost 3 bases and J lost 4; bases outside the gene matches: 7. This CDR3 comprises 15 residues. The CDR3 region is CASSFDMDRGYEQYF. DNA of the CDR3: TGTGCCAGCAGTTTTGATATGGACAGGGGATACGAGCAGTACTTC.

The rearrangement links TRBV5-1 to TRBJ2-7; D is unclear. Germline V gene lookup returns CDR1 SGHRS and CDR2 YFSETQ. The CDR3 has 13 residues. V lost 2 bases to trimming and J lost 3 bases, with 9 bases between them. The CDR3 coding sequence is TGCGCCAGCAGCTTTGCCGGAGACTACGAGCAGTACTTC. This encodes CASSFAGDYEQYF.

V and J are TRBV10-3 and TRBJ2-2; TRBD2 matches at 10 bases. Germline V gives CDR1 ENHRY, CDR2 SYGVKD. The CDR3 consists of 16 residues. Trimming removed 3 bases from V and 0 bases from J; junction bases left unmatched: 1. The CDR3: CAISDSGRANTGELFF. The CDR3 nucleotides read TGTGCCATCAGTGACAGCGGGAGGGCGAACACCGGGGAGCTGTTTTTT.

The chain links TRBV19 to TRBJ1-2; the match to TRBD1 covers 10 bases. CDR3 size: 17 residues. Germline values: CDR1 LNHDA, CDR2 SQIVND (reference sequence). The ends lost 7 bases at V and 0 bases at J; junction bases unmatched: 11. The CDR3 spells CASKRTGGTTTNYGYTF. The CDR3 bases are TGTGCCAGTAAAAGGACAGGGGGTACAACGACTAACTATGGCTACACCTTC.

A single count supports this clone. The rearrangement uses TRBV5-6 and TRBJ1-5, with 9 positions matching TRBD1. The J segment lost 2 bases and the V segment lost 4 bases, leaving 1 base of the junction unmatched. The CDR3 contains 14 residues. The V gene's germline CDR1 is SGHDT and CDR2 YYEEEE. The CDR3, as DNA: TGTGCCAGCAGCCGGACAGGGGGCAATCAGCCCCAGCATTTT. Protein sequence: CASSRTGGNQPQHF.

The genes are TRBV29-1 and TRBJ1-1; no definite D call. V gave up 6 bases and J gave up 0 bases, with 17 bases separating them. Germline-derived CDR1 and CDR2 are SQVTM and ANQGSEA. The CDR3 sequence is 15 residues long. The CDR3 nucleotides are TGCAGCGTCCGAACCCCACAGAGAATGAACACTGAAGCTTTCTTT. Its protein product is CSVRTPQRMNTEAFF.

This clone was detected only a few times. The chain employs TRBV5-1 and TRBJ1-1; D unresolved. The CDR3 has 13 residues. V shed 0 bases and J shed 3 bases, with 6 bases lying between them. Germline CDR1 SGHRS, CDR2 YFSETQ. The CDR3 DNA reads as TGCGCCAGCAGCTTGGAACAAGACACTGAAGCTTTCTTT. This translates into CASSLEQDTEAFF.

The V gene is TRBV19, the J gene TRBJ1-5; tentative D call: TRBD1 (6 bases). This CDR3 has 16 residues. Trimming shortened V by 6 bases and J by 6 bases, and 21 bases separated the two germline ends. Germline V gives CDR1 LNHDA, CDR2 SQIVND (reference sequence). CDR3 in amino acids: CASRDTGIARGQPQHF. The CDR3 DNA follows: TGTGCCAGTAGGGATACAGGGATAGCTCGGGGTCAGCCCCAGCATTTT.